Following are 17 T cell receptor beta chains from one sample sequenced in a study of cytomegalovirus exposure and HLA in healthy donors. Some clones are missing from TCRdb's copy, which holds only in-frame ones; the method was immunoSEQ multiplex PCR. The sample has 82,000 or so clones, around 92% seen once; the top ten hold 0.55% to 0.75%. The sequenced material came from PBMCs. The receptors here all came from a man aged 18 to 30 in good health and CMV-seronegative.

This chain's CDR3 is CSAPGQTAPGELFF. The CDR3 nucleotides are TGCAGCGCTCCGGGACAGACGGCGCCCGGGGAGCTGTTTTTT. The V gene is TRBV29-1, the J gene TRBJ2-2; TRBD1 matches at 7 bases. The germline V gene encodes CDR1 SQVTM and CDR2 ANQGSEA. V was pared by 7 bases and J by 6 bases, with 11 bases of the junction left unmatched. The CDR3 totals 14 residues.

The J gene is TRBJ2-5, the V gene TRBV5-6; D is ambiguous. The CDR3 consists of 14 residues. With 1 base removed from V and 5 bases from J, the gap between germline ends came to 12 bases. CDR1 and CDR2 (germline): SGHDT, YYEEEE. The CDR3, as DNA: TGTGCCAGCAGCTTGACAGCCTCTGGGGAGACCCAGTACTTC. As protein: CASSLTASGETQYF.

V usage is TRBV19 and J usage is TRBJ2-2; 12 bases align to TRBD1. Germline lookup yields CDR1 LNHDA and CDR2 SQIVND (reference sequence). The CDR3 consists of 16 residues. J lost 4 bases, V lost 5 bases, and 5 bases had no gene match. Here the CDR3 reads CASSPPGQGATGELFF. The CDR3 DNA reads TGTGCCAGTAGTCCACCGGGACAGGGGGCCACCGGGGAGCTGTTTTTT.

The CDR3 region has the DNA TGCGCCAGCAGCCAGTATCCCGGGACAGCGAACACTGAAGCTTTCTTT. This sequence encodes CASSQYPGTANTEAFF. The chain carries TRBV4-1 and TRBJ1-1, with 7 positions matching TRBD1. V was pared by 3 bases and J by 1 base, with 8 bases of the junction left unmatched. The germline V gene encodes CDR1 MGHRA and CDR2 YSYEKL. The CDR3 is 16 amino acids.

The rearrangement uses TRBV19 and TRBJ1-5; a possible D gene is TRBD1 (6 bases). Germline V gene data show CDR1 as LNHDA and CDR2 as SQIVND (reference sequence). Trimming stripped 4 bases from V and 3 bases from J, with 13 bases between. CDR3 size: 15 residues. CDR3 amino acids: CASSTPGVNNQPQHF. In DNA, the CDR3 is TGTGCCAGTAGTACCCCAGGGGTTAACAATCAGCCCCAGCATTTT.

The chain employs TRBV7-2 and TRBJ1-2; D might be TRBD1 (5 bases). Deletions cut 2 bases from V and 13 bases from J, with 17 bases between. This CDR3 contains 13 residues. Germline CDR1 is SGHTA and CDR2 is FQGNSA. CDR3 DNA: TGTGCCAGCAGCTTAATACAGGCATTAGACCCCACCTTC. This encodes CASSLIQALDPTF.

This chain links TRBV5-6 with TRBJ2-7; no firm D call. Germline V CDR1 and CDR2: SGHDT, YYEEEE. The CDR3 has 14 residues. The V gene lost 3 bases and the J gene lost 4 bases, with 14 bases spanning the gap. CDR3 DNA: TGTGCCAGCAGCTATAACAGTTACCCATACGAGCAGTACTTC. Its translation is CASSYNSYPYEQYF.

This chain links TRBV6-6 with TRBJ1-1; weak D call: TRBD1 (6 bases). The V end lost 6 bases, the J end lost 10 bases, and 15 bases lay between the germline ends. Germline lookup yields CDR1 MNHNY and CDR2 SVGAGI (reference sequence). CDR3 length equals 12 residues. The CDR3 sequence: CASSHGGAPAFF. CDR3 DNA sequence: TGTGCCAGCAGCCACGGGGGGGCGCCAGCTTTCTTT.

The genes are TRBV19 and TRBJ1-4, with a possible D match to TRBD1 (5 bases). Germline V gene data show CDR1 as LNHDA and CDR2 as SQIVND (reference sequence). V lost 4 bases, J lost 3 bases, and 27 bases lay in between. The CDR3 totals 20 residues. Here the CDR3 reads CASSTMRQTIPRWANEKLFF. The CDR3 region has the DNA TGTGCCAGTAGTACCATGCGACAGACCATCCCGCGGTGGGCTAATGAAAAACTGTTTTTT.

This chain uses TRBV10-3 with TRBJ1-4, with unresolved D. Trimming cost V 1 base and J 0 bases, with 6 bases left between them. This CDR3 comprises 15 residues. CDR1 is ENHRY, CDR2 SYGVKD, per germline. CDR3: CAISELRATNEKLFF. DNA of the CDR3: TGTGCCATCAGTGAGTTGAGAGCAACTAATGAAAAACTGTTTTTT.

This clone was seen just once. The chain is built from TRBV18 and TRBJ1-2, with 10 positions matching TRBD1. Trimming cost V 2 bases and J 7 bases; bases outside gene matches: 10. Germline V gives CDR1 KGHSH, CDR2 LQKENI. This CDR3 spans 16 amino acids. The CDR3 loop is CASSPSRTGGHGGYTF. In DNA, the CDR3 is TGTGCCAGCTCACCATCGAGGACAGGGGGTCATGGTGGCTACACCTTC.

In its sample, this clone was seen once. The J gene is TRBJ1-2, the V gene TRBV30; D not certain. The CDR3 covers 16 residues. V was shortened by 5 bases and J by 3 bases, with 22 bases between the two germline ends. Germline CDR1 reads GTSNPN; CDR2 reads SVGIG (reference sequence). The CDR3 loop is CAWGLPPGTADYGYTF. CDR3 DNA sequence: TGTGCCTGGGGACTCCCCCCGGGCACTGCGGACTATGGCTACACCTTC.

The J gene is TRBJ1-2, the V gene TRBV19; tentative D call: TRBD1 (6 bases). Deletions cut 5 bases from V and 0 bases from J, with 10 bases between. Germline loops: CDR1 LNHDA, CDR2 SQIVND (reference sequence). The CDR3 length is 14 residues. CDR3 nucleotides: TGTGCCAGTAGTCGGGACATAGCTAACTATGGCTACACCTTC. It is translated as CASSRDIANYGYTF.

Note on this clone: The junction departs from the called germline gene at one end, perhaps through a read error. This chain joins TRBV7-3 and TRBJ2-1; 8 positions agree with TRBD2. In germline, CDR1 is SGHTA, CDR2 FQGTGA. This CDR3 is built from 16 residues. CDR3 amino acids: CASSVTGTSKAGEQFF. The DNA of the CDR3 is TGTGCCAGCAGCGTAACCGGGACTAGTAAGGCGGGTGAGCAGTTCTTC.

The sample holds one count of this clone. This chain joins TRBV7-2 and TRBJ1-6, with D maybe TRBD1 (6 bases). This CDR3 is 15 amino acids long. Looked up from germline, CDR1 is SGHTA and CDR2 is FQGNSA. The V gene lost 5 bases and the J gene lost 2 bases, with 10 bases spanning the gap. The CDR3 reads CASSLRDTYNSPLHF. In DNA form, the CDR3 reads TGTGCCAGCAGCCTCAGGGACACCTATAATTCACCCCTCCACTTT.

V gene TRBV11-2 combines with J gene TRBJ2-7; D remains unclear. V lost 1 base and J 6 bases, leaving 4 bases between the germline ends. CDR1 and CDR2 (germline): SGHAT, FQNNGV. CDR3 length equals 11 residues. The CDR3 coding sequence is TGTGCCAGCAGCTTAGCTCCCGAGCAGTACTTC. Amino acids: CASSLAPEQYF.

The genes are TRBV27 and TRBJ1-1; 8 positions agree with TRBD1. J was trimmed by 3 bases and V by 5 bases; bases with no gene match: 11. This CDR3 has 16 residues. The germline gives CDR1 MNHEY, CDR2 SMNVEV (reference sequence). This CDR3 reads CASSPSTGESHTEAFF. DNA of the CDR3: TGTGCCAGCAGTCCGTCGACAGGGGAAAGCCACACTGAAGCTTTCTTT.